One sample yielded the 29 T cell receptor beta chains listed below, sequenced in a study of blood T cell repertoires in COVID-19. TCRdb keeps only in-frame clones here, not all; method: immunoSEQ multiplex PCR. In the table there are roughly 410,000 clones, more than 75% of which are singletons. Sequencing was carried out using peripheral blood. Receptors were obtained from an older woman with COVID-19, enrolled during active disease.

The chain combines TRBV5-1 with TRBJ1-2; D gene uncertain. This CDR3 comprises 13 residues. Trimming removed 2 bases from V and 8 bases from J, with 13 bases in between. CDR1 is SGHRS and CDR2 is YFSETQ in the germline V gene. CDR3 sequence: CASSFQFTGGYTF. CDR3 coding DNA: TGCGCCAGCAGCTTTCAGTTCACGGGAGGCTACACCTTC. The full variable domain, rest sourced from reference TRBV5-1 and TRBJ1-2, is KAGVTQTPRYLIKTRGQQVTLSCSPISGHRSVSWYQQTPGQGLQFLFEYFSETQRNKGNFPGRFSGRQFSNSRSEMNVSTLELGDSALYLCASSFQFTGGYTFGSGTRLTVV.

The chain recombines TRBV3-1 (or the pseudogene TRBV3-2) with TRBJ2-7; weak D call: TRBD1 (5 bases). Germline CDR1 and CDR2: LGHDT and YNNKEL (reference sequence). The germline V and J ends were trimmed by 4 bases and 5 bases, with 15 bases remaining between them. The CDR3 runs 14 residues. The CDR3 DNA is TGTGCCAGCAGCCCTCGGGCCCTAGGGGACGAGCAGTACTTC. This translates into CASSPRALGDEQYF.

The CDR3 loop is CASSIRDSNYEQYF. In DNA, the CDR3 is TGCGCCAGCAGCATCCGGGACAGTAACTACGAGCAGTACTTC. The chain uses TRBV5-1 and TRBJ2-7; 7 positions agree with TRBD1. This CDR3 comprises 14 residues. After removal of 4 bases from V and 3 bases from J, the junction contained 7 bases not matched to a gene. The V gene's germline CDR1 is SGHRS and CDR2 YFSETQ.

The chain employs TRBV2 and TRBJ2-1; 10 bases line up with TRBD1. The CDR3 consists of 14 residues. The ends lost 6 bases at V and 9 bases at J; junction bases unmatched: 8. Per the germline V gene, CDR1 is SNHLY and CDR2 is FYNNEI. CDR3 protein: CASSGQGVSREQFF. In nucleotides, the CDR3 is TGTGCCAGCAGCGGACAGGGGGTTTCGCGTGAGCAGTTCTTC.

The chain employs TRBV5-4 and TRBJ2-3; 8 positions match TRBD2. This CDR3 spans 17 amino acids. V lost 0 bases, J lost 0 bases, and 6 bases stayed unmatched. Germline loops: CDR1 SGHNT, CDR2 YYREEE (reference sequence). Written as DNA, the CDR3 is TGTGCCAGCAGCTTGGCGGTAGCGGGGTCTAGCACAGATACGCAGTATTTT. Residues: CASSLAVAGSSTDTQYF.

The V and J genes are TRBV7-2 and TRBJ1-1; D might be TRBD1 (6 bases). V was pared by 5 bases and J by 5 bases, with 18 bases between. Germline-derived CDR1 and CDR2 are SGHTA and FQGNSA. The CDR3 runs 15 residues. The CDR3 DNA is TGTGCCAGCAGCCCCCGGCGGGGGGCGCCTACTGAAGCTTTCTTT. The encoded protein is CASSPRRGAPTEAFF.

The chain links TRBV5-1 to TRBJ1-5; no clear D gene. Looked up from germline, CDR1 is SGHRS and CDR2 is YFSETQ. This CDR3 is built from 15 residues. V lost 4 bases, J lost 2 bases, and 13 bases lay in between. CDR3 region: CASSRGEYGNQPQHF. CDR3 in DNA: TGCGCCAGCAGCCGCGGGGAGTATGGCAATCAGCCCCAGCATTTT.

The V call is TRBV20-1, the J call TRBJ2-1; D possibly corresponds to TRBD2 (5 bases). V lost 5 bases and J lost 9, with 8 bases in between. Germline V CDR1 and CDR2: DFQATT, SNEGSKA (reference sequence). The CDR3 length is 10 residues. CDR3 coding DNA: TGCAGTGCTTTTGAGGGTGAGCAGTTCTTC. Amino acids: CSAFEGEQFF.

In its sample, this clone was seen a few times. This chain joins TRBV29-1 and TRBJ1-2, with TRBD1 identical over 9 bases. The germline V gene has CDR1 SQVTM and CDR2 ANQGSEA. The CDR3 spans 12 residues. V shed 7 bases and J 7 bases; nucleotides not matched to a gene: 7. CDR3 region: CSATTGGPGYTF. In DNA form, the CDR3 reads TGCAGCGCCACCACAGGGGGCCCTGGCTACACCTTC.

The chain joins TRBV6-6 to TRBJ2-2; TRBD2 matches 7 bases. This CDR3 spans 13 amino acids. The V and J ends lost 11 bases and 6 bases, in that order; junction bases with no gene match: 9. Germline CDR1 is MNHNY and CDR2 is SVGAGI (reference sequence). CDR3 in DNA: TGTGCCGCATCGGGGGGAGGGGCCGGGGAGCTGTTTTTT. Translation: CAASGGGAGELFF.

Regarding this clone: Within the sample, other DNA sequences also encode this same CDR3. J is TRBJ1-1 and V is TRBV18; 11 nucleotides align to TRBD1. The length of the CDR3 is 15 residues. CDR1 is KGHSH and CDR2 is LQKENI in the germline V gene. Trimming at V came to 4 bases and at J to 1 base, leaving 2 bases not matched to a gene. The CDR3 sequence is CASSRGTGGNTEAFF. In DNA form, the CDR3 reads TGTGCCAGCTCACGAGGGACAGGGGGGAACACTGAAGCTTTCTTT.

This chain uses TRBV30 with TRBJ2-7; D remains ambiguous. Per germline, CDR1 GTSNPN and CDR2 SVGIG (reference sequence). CDR3 size: 12 residues. The germline V and J ends were trimmed by 0 bases and 4 bases, with 7 bases remaining between them. The CDR3 loop reads CAWSVYGYEQYF. The CDR3 DNA reads as TGTGCCTGGAGTGTCTACGGGTACGAGCAGTACTTC.

This chain links TRBV4-2 with TRBJ1-6, with D possibly being TRBD1 (6 bases). CDR1 and CDR2 (germline): LGHNA, YNFKEQ. Between the trimmed V and J ends, which lost 3 bases and 7 bases, there was a span of 13 bases. The CDR3 is made up of 15 amino acids. In DNA form, the CDR3 reads TGTGCCAGCAGCCAGGACAAGACAGGCAATTCACCCCTCCACTTT. Protein: CASSQDKTGNSPLHF.

This rearrangement joins TRBV18 to TRBJ2-4; 7 bases fit TRBD2. J lost 2 bases, V lost 3 bases, and 4 bases had no gene match. Germline V gene lookup returns CDR1 KGHSH and CDR2 LQKENI. The CDR3 covers 15 residues. CDR3 DNA sequence: TGTGCCAGCTCACCTGTGGGAGGGTCCAAAAACATTCAGTACTTC. Protein sequence: CASSPVGGSKNIQYF.

The gene calls are TRBV7-3 and TRBJ2-7; TRBD1 agrees at 9 bases. Germline V lookup: CDR1 SGHTA, CDR2 FQGTGA. The CDR3 covers 18 residues. V lost 0 bases, J lost 0 bases, and 9 bases stayed unmatched. CDR3 loop: CASSLTSLVGQGSYEQYF. Here the CDR3 DNA reads TGTGCCAGCAGCTTAACGTCCCTAGTGGGACAGGGCTCCTACGAGCAGTACTTC.

The chain uses TRBV11-3 and TRBJ2-5; no firm D call. Germline lookup yields CDR1 SGHNT and CDR2 YENEEA. The CDR3 is 16 amino acids. Trimming pared 5 bases from V and 1 base from J, leaving 17 bases between. CDR3 nucleotide sequence: TGTGCCAGCAGCCATACTATTAACGTGGGCCAAGAGACCCAGTACTTC. Protein product: CASSHTINVGQETQYF.

The CDR3 sequence is CASSQDRRSPYEQYF. The CDR3 region has the DNA TGTGCCAGCAGTCAGGACAGGAGGAGCCCCTACGAGCAGTACTTC. The chain joins TRBV6-5 to TRBJ2-7, with TRBD1 matching over 7 bases. The CDR3 runs to 15 residues. Trimming took 5 bases from V and 2 from J; bases not matched to a gene: 9. Looked up from germline, CDR1 is MNHEY and CDR2 is SVGAGI.

This rearrangement joins TRBV2 to TRBJ2-5; 8 positions match TRBD1. The germline V gene has CDR1 SNHLY and CDR2 FYNNEI. The V segment lost 1 base and the J segment 1 base; nucleotides outside the gene matches: 2. The CDR3 runs to 15 residues. CDR3 amino acids: CASSEGQGPQETQYF. The CDR3 coding sequence is TGTGCCAGCAGTGAAGGACAGGGGCCCCAAGAGACCCAGTACTTC.

The gene calls are TRBV5-4 and TRBJ1-1; D possibly corresponds to TRBD1 (6 bases). V was shortened by 0 bases and J by 0 bases, with 9 bases between the two germline ends. The CDR3 has 15 amino acids. CDR1 is SGHNT, CDR2 YYREEE, per germline (reference sequence). The CDR3, as DNA: TGTGCCAGCAGCTTGGATAGGACAGTGAACACTGAAGCTTTCTTT. Translating gives CASSLDRTVNTEAFF.

V and J are TRBV19 and TRBJ2-2, with TRBD1 as a possible D gene (5 bases). With 6 bases removed from V and 4 bases from J, the gap between germline ends came to 12 bases. Germline V lookup: CDR1 LNHDA, CDR2 SQIVND (reference sequence). The CDR3 is made up of 14 amino acids. CDR3 protein: CASRTDSPTGELFF. The CDR3 bases are TGTGCCAGTAGGACCGACAGTCCCACCGGGGAGCTGTTTTTT.

The chain carries TRBV28 and TRBJ1-2, with TRBD1 as a possible D gene (5 bases). The CDR3 has 13 amino acids. V shed 5 bases and J shed 4 bases, with 11 bases lying between them. CDR1 is MDHEN and CDR2 is SYDVKM in the germline V gene. The DNA of the CDR3 is TGTGCCAGCAGTCTTAGACAGCTCTATGGCTACACCTTC. Translating it yields CASSLRQLYGYTF.

J is TRBJ2-7 and V is TRBV20-1; 7 bases fit TRBD1. The CDR3 is made up of 11 amino acids. V shed 6 bases and J 4 bases; nucleotides not matched to a gene: 3. Germline V lookup: CDR1 DFQATT, CDR2 SNEGSKA (reference sequence). This CDR3 reads CSAEQGYEQYF. In DNA, the CDR3 is TGCAGTGCCGAACAGGGGTACGAGCAGTACTTC.

The J gene is TRBJ2-1, the V gene TRBV27, with D unclear. This CDR3 is 16 amino acids long. From germline, CDR1 is MNHEY and CDR2 SMNVEV (reference sequence). The ends were cut back, 2 bases at V and 1 base at J, with 12 bases in the middle. For the CDR3, the DNA is TGTGCCAGCAGTTTAGTAGGAGCGTTATCCTACAATGAGCAGTTCTTC. It specifies CASSLVGALSYNEQFF.

This clone showed up just once. The chain is built from TRBV11-3 and TRBJ1-1, with D perhaps TRBD1 (5 bases). The CDR3 consists of 15 residues. Trimming took 5 bases from V and 1 from J, leaving 14 bases between them. Germline CDR1 reads SGHNT; CDR2 reads YENEEA. The CDR3, as DNA: TGTGCCAGCAGCCCCGGGGGAGGGGCGAACACTGAAGCTTTCTTT. Residues: CASSPGGGANTEAFF.

The chain couples TRBV3-1 (or the pseudogene TRBV3-2) to TRBJ2-2, with TRBD1 matching over 8 bases. The junction had 2 bases not matched to a gene; V was cut back by 4 bases and J by 4 bases. The CDR3 has 14 residues. The germline V gene encodes CDR1 LGHDT and CDR2 YNNKEL (reference sequence). This CDR3 reads CASSLQGATGELFF. The CDR3 bases are TGTGCCAGCAGCCTGCAGGGGGCCACCGGGGAGCTGTTTTTT.

With respect to this clone: At the DNA level, this CDR3 is encoded by other sequences in the same sample as well. This chain links TRBV9 with TRBJ2-7, with TRBD1 as a possible D gene (5 bases). Looked up from germline, CDR1 is SGDLS and CDR2 is YYNGEE. The CDR3 has 13 amino acids. V was pared by 4 bases and J by 1 base, with 9 bases between. In DNA form, the CDR3 reads TGTGCCAGCAGCCCAAGGACATCCTACGAGCAGTACTTC. This codes for CASSPRTSYEQYF.

This chain joins TRBV18 and TRBJ1-6, with 8 bases that match TRBD1. This CDR3 is 15 amino acids long. Losses at the gene ends were 4 bases for V and 7 bases for J; bases not matched to a gene: 6. The germline CDR1 and CDR2 sequences are KGHSH and LQKENI. The CDR3 DNA is TGTGCCAGCTCACAGACAGGGGTCAGGAATTCACCCCTCCACTTT. Translating it yields CASSQTGVRNSPLHF.

This chain links TRBV5-1 with TRBJ2-5; 7 bases map to TRBD1. The CDR3 has 14 amino acids. With V trimmed by 4 bases and J by 5 bases, 8 bases remained unmatched. Germline V gives CDR1 SGHRS, CDR2 YFSETQ. CDR3 bases: TGCGCCAGCAGCCCGGGACAGTGGGGCGAGACCCAGTACTTC. This encodes CASSPGQWGETQYF. Full variable domain (rest looked up from reference TRBV5-1 and TRBJ2-5): KAGVTQTPRYLIKTRGQQVTLSCSPISGHRSVSWYQQTPGQGLQFLFEYFSETQRNKGNFPGRFSGRQFSNSRSEMNVSTLELGDSALYLCASSPGQWGETQYFGPGTRLLVL.

This sequence joins TRBV5-6 and TRBJ2-1; 10 bases match TRBD1. The germline gives CDR1 SGHDT, CDR2 YYEEEE. The V and J ends lost 4 bases and 8 bases, in that order; junction bases with no gene match: 3. This CDR3 contains 13 residues. CDR3 in amino acids: CASSLGQGYEQFF. The CDR3 DNA is TGTGCCAGCAGCCTGGGACAGGGGTATGAGCAGTTCTTC.